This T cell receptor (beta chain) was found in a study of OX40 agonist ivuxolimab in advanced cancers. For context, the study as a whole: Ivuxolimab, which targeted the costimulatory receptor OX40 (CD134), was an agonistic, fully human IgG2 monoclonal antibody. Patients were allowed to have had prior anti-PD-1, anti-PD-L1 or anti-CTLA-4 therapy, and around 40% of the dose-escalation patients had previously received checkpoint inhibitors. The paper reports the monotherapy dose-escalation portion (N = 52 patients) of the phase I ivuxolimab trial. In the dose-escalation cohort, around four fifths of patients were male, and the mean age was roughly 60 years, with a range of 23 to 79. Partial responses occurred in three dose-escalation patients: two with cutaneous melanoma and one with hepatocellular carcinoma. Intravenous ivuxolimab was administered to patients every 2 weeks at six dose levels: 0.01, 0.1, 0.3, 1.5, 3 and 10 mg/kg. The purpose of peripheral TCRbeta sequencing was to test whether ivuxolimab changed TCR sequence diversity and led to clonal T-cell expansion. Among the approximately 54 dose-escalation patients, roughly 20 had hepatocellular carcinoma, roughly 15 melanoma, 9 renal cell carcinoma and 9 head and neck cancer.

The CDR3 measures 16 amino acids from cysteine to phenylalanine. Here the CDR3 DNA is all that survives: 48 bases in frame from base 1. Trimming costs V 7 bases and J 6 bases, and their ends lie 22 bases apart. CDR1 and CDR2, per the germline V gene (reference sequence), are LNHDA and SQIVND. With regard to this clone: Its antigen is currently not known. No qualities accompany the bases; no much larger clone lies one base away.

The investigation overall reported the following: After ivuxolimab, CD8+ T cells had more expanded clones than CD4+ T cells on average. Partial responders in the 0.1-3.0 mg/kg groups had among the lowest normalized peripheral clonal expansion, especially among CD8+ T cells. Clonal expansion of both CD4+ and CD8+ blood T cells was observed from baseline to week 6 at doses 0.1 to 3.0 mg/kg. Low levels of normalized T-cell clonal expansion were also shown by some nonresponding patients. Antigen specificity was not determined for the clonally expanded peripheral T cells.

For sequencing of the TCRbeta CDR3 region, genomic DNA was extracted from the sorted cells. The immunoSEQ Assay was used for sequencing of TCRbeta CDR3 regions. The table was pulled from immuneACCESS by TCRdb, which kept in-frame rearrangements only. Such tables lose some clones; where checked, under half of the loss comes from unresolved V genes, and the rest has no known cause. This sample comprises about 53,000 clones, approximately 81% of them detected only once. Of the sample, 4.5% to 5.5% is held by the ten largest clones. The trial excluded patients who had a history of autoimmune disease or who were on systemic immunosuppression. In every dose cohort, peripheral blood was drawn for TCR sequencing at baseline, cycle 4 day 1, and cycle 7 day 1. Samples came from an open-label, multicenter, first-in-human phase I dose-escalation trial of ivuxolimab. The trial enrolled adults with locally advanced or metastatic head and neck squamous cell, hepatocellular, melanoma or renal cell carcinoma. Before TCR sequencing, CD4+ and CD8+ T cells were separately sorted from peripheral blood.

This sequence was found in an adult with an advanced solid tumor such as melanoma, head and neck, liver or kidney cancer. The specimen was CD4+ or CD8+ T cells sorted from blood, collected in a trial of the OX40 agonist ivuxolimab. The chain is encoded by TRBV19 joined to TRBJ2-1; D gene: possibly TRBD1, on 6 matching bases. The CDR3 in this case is CASTDRAGEWINEQFF. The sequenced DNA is TGTGCCAGTACCGACCGGGCAGGGGAGTGGATCAATGAGCAGTTCTTC.